Reported below is one T cell receptor beta chain. RNA, at about 0.5 to 1 ug, was reverse transcribed with random hexamers. One entry per CDR3 protein, called by TCRdb with MiXCR from the immunoSEQ multiplex PCR reads. The sample has about 300,000 distinct CDR3 sequences; 92% are singletons. The entry originates in a study of CD8 T cells in Susac syndrome. With 10 bases clipped from V and 4 bases from J, the junction kept 26 bases outside the gene matches. CDR1 ENHRY and CDR2 SYGVKD come from the germline V gene. The CDR3 runs 20 residues. Sequencing of TCR beta drew on CD8+ and CD4+ T cells from blood. The CD8+ and CD4+ T cells were isolated magnetically using a negative isolation approach, whereas the TEMRA cells were enriched by FACS.

The clonotype originates from a human donor with multiple sclerosis. The sequenced sample consisted of CD4+ T cells from PBMCs. The chain couples TRBV10-3 to TRBJ2-3, with 10 nucleotides matching TRBD1. The CDR3 spells CATYTPPGTGALKSSDTQYF. CDR3 nucleotide sequence: TGTGCCACCTACACCCCCCCCGGGACAGGGGCACTAAAGAGCTCAGATACGCAGTATTTT.